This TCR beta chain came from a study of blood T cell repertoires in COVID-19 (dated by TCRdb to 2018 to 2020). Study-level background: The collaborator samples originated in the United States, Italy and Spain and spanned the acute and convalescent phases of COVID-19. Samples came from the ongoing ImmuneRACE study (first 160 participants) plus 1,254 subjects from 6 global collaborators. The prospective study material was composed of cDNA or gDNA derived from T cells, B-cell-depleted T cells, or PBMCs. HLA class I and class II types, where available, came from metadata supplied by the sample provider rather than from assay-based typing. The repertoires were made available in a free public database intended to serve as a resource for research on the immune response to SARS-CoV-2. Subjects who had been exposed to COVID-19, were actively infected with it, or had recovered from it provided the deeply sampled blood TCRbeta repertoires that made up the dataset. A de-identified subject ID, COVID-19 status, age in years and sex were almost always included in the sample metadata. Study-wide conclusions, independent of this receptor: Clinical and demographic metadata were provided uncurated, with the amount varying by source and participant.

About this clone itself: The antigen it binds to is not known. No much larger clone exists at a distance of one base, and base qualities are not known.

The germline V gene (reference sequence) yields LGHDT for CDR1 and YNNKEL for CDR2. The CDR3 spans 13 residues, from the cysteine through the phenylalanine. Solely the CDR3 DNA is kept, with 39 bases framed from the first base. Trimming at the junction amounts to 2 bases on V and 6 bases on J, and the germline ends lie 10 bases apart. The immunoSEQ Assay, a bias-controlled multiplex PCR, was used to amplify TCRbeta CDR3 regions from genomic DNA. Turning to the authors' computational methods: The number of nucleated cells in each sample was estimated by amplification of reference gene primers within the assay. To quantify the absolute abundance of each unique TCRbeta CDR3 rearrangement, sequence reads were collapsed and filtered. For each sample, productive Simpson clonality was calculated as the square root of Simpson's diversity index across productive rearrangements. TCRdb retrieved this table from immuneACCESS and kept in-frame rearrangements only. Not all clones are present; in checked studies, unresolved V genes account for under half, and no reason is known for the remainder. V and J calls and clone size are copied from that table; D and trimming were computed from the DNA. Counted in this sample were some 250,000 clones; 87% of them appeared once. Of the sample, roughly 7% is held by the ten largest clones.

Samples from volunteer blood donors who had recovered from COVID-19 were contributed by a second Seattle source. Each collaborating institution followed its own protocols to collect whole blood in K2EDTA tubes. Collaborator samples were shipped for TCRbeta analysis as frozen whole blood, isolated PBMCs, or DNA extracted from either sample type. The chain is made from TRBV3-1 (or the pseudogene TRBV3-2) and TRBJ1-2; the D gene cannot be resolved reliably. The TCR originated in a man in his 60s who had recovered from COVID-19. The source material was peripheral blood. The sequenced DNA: TGTGCCAGCAGCCAATCCCTCCGGGATGGCTACACCTTC. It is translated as CASSQSLRDGYTF.